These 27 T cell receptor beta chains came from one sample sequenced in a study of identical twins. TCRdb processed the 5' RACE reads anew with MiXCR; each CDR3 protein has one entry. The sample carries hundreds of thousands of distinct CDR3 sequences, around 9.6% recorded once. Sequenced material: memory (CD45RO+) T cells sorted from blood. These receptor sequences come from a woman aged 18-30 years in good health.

CDR3 in amino acids: CASSGTSGVGEQFF. In DNA form, the CDR3 reads TGTGCCAGCAGTGGGACTAGCGGGGTGGGGGAGCAGTTCTTC. The rearrangement joins TRBV6-1 to TRBJ2-1; TRBD2 matches at 12 bases. V lost 4 bases and J lost 10; bases outside the gene matches: 5. The length of the CDR3 is 14 residues. Germline lookup yields CDR1 MNHNS and CDR2 SASEGT.

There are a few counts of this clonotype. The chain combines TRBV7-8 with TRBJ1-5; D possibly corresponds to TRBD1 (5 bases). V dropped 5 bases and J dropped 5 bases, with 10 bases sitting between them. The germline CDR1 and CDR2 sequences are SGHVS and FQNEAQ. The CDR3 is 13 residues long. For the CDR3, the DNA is TGTGCCAGCAGCCGGGACGGAGATCAGCCCCAGCATTTT. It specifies CASSRDGDQPQHF.

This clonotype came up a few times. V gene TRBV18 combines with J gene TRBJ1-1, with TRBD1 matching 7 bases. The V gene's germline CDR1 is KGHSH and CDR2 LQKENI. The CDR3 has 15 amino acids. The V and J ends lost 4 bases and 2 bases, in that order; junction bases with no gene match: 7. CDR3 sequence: CASSRAGGLNTEAFF. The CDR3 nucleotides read TGTGCCAGCTCACGGGCAGGGGGTTTAAACACTGAAGCTTTCTTT.

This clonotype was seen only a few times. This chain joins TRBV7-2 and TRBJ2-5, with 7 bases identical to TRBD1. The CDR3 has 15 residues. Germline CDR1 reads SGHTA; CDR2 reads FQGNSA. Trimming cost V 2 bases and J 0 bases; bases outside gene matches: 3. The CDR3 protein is CASSLSGTDQETQYF. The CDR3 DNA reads TGTGCCAGCAGCTTATCAGGGACAGACCAAGAGACCCAGTACTTC.

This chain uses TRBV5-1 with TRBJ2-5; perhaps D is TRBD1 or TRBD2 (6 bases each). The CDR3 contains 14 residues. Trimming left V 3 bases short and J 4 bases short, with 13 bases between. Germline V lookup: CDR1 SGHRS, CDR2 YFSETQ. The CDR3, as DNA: TGCGCCAGCAGCTCCGAAGGGGGAGGAGAGACCCAGTACTTC. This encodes CASSSEGGGETQYF.

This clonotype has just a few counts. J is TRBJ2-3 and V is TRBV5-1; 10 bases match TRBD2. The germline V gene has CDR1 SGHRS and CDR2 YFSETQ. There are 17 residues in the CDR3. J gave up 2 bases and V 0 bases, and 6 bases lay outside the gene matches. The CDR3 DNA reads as TGCGCCAGCAGCTTGGGCCTTAGCGGGGGGATCACAGATACGCAGTATTTT. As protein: CASSLGLSGGITDTQYF.

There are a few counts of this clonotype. CDR3 sequence: CASSYGAGGPETQYF. CDR3 bases: TGTGCCAGCAGTTACGGTGCGGGGGGCCCAGAGACCCAGTACTTC. V and J are TRBV6-5 and TRBJ2-5; the match to TRBD2 covers 8 bases. Per the germline V gene, CDR1 is MNHEY and CDR2 is SVGAGI. Trimming removed 2 bases from V and 4 bases from J; junction bases left unmatched: 6. This CDR3 is built from 15 residues.

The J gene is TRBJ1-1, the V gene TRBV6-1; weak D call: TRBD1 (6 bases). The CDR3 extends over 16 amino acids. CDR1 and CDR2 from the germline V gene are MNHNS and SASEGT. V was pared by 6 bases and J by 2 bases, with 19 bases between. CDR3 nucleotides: TGTGCCAGCAGAGACCGGGGGCAGGGCAGAAACACTGAAGCTTTCTTT. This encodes CASRDRGQGRNTEAFF.

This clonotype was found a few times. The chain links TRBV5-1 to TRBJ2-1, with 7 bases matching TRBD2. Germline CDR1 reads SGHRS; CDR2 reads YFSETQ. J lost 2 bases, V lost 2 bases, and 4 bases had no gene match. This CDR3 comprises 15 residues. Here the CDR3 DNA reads TGCGCCAGCAGCTTAGAGGGAGGGGCCTACAATGAGCAGTTCTTC. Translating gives CASSLEGGAYNEQFF.

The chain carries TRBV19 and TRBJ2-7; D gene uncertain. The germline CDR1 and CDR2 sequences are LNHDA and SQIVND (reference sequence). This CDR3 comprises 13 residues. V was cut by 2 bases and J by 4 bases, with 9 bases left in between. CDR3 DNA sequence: TGTGCCAGTAGTATACCGGGCTCTTACGAGCAGTACTTC. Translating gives CASSIPGSYEQYF.

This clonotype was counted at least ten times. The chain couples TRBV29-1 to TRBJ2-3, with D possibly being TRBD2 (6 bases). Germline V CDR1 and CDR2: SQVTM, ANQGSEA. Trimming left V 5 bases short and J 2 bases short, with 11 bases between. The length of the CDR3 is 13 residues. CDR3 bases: TGCAGCGTTATGTGGCGGGACACAGATACGCAGTATTTT. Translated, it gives CSVMWRDTDTQYF.

CDR3 in amino acids: CASTPGRQLNTEAFF. The DNA for the CDR3 is TGTGCCAGCACCCCAGGTCGACAGTTGAACACTGAAGCTTTCTTT. The V gene is TRBV7-7, the J gene TRBJ1-1; maybe TRBD1 (5 bases). CDR3 length equals 15 residues. V was pared by 7 bases and J by 0 bases, with 15 bases between. Germline lookup yields CDR1 SSHAT and CDR2 FNYEAQ (reference sequence).

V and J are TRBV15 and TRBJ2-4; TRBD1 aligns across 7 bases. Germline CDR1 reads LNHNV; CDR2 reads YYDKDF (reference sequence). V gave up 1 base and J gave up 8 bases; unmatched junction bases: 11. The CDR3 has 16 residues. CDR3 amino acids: CATSRVRQGRYDIQYF. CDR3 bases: TGTGCCACCAGCAGAGTCCGACAGGGACGGTACGACATTCAGTACTTC.

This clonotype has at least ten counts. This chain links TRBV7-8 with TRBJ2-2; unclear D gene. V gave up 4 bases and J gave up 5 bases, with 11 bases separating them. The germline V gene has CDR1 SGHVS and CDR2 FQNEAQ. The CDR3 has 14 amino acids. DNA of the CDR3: TGTGCCAGCAGCTCCAGAGTGGGGACCGGGGAGCTGTTTTTT. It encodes CASSSRVGTGELFF.

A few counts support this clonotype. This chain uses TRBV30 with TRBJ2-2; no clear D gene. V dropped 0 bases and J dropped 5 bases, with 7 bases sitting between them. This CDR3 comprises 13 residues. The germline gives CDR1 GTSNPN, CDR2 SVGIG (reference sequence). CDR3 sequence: CAWSVLGTGELFF. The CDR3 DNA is TGTGCCTGGAGTGTATTAGGGACCGGGGAGCTGTTTTTT.

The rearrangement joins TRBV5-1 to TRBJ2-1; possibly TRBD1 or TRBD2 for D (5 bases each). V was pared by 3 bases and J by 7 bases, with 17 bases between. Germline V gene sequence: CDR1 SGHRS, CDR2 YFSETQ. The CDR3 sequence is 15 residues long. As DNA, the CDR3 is TGCGCCAGCAGCTCCGGGACCTCCAGTGCTAATGAGCAGTTCTTC. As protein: CASSSGTSSANEQFF. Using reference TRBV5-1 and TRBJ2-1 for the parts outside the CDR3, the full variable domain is KAGVTQTPRYLIKTRGQQVTLSCSPISGHRSVSWYQQTPGQGLQFLFEYFSETQRNKGNFPGRFSGRQFSNSRSEMNVSTLELGDSALYLCASSSGTSSANEQFFGPGTRLTVL.

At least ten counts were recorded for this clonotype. In DNA, the CDR3 is TGTGCCACCCAGCCCGGGGTTCAAGAGACCCAGTACTTC. This encodes CATQPGVQETQYF. The chain has TRBV10-3 and TRBJ2-5, with a possible D match to TRBD2 (5 bases). CDR1 ENHRY and CDR2 SYGVKD come from the germline V gene. The CDR3 sequence is 13 residues long. V dropped 10 bases and J dropped 2 bases, with 14 bases sitting between them.

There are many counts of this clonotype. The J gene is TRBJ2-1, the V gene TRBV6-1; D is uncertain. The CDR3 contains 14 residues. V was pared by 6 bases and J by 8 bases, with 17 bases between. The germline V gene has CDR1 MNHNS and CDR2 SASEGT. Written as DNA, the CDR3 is TGTGCCAGCAGCCGGAGTTGGGGTGGCGATGAGCAGTTCTTC. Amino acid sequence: CASSRSWGGDEQFF.

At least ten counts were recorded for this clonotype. CDR3 DNA sequence: TGCGCCAGCAGCTTGTTGGGGAGTCCAACCTTC. Translation gives CASSLLGSPTF. The chain employs TRBV5-1 and TRBJ1-2; D ambiguous. The length of the CDR3 is 11 residues. The V end lost 1 base, the J end lost 14 bases, and 12 bases lay between the germline ends. Germline CDR1 and CDR2: SGHRS and YFSETQ.

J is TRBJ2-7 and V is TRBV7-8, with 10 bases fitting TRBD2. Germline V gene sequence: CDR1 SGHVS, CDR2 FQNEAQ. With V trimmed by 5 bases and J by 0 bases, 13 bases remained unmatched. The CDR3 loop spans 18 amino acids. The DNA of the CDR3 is TGTGCCAGCAGCCCTCCGGGACTAGCGTCTGCATTCTCCTACGAGCAGTACTTC. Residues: CASSPPGLASAFSYEQYF.

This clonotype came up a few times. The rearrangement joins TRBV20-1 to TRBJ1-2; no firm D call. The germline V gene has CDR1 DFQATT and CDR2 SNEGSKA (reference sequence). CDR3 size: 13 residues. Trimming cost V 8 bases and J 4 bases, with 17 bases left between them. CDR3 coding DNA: TGCAGTTCTTACCGGGAGCCTACCTATGGCTACACCTTC. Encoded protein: CSSYREPTYGYTF.

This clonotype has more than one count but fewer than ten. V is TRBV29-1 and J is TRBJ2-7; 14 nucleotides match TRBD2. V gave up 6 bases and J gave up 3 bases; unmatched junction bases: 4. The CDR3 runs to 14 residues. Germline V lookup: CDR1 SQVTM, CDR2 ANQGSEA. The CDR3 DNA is TGCAGCGTGGGGACTAGCGGGAGTAGCTACGAGCAGTACTTC. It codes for CSVGTSGSSYEQYF.

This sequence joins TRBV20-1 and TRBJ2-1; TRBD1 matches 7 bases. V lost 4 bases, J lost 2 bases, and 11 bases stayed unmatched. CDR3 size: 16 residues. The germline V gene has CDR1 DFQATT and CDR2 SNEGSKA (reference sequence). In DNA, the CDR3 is TGCAGTGCTACCCGGACAGGTATGGTTACCTACAATGAGCAGTTCTTC. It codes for CSATRTGMVTYNEQFF.

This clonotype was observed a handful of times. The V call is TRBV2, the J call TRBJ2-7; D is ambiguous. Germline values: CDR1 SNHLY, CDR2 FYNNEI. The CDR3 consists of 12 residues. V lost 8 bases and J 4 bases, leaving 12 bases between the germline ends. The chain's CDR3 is CASSLGWYEQYF. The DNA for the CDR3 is TGTGCCAGCTCCTTGGGGTGGTACGAGCAGTACTTC.

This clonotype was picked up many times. This chain's CDR3 is CSARRLAANTGELFF. For the CDR3, the DNA is TGCAGTGCTAGGCGACTAGCGGCTAACACCGGGGAGCTGTTTTTT. The chain uses TRBV20-1 and TRBJ2-2; 9 bases match TRBD2. The CDR3 length is 15 residues. The germline V gene has CDR1 DFQATT and CDR2 SNEGSKA (reference sequence). V was clipped by 3 bases and J by 2 bases; unmatched bases: 4.

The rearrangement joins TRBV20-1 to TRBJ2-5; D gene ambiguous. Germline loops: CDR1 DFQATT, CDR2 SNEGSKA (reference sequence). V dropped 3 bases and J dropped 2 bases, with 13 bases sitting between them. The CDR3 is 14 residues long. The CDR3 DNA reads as TGCAGTGCTAGGCCCCGGGCCACGCAAGAGACCCAGTACTTC. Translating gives CSARPRATQETQYF.

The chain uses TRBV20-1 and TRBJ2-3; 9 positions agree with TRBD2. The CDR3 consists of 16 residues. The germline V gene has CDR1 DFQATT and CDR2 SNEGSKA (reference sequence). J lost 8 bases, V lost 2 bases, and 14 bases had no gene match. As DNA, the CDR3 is TGCAGTGCTAGACCGGGCCGGCTAGCGGGATATGCTACGCAGTATTTT. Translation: CSARPGRLAGYATQYF.